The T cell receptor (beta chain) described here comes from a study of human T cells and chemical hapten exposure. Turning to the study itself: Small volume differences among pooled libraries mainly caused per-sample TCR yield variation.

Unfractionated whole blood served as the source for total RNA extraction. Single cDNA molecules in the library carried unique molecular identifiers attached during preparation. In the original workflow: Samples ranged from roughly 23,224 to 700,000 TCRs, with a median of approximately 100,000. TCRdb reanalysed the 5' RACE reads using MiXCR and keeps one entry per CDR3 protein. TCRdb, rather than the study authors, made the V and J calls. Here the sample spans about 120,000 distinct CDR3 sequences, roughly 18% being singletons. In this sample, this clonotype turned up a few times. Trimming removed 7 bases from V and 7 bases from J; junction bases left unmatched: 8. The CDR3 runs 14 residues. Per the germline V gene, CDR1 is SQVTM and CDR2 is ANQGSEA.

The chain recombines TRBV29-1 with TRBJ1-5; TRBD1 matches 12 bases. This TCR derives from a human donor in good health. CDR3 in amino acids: CSAGGQGAGQPQHF. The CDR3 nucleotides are TGCAGCGCTGGGGGACAGGGGGCTGGGCAGCCCCAGCATTTT.